A selection of T cell receptor beta chains follows, all from one sample in a study of metastatic and nonmetastatic thyroid tumors. TCRdb re-analyzed the PCR reads through MiXCR. This sample has about 21,000 clones; approximately 30% occur once, and the top ten carry 15% to 20%. The sequencing sample was made of blood. These receptors all stem from a female donor with papillary thyroid cancer or a benign thyroid nodule (not recorded which). Some clones in this sample may be carry-over from other donors' samples. The CDR3 runs from the conserved cysteine through the conserved F or W. A D gene is named only where the DNA matches it firmly. The listing skips clone size in some rows; elsewhere it reads once, few, many or a size class.

d_gene,j_gene,v_gene,len,abundance,CDR3aa,CDR3nt
.,TRBJ2-3,TRBV3-1,16,many,CASTKDSYPVPDTQYF,TGTGCCAGCACCAAAGACTCCTACCCCGTCCCAGATACGCAGTATTTT
.,TRBJ2-7,TRBV12-3/TRBV12-4,13,many,CASSLRSNYEQYF,TGTGCCAGCAGTTTACGGTCGAACTACGAGCAGTACTTC
.,TRBJ1-6,TRBV7-2,13,many,CASSLAVASPLHF,TGTGCCAGCAGCTTAGCGGTGGCCTCACCCCTCCACTTT
.,TRBJ2-3,TRBV6-2/TRBV6-3,14,.,CASSYPGRDYTQYF,TGTGCCAGCAGTTATCCCGGGAGAGACTATACGCAGTATTTT
.,TRBJ2-2,TRBV7-9,13,medium-sized,CASTGKSTGELFF,TGTGCCAGCACAGGGAAGAGCACCGGGGAGCTGTTTTTT
.,TRBJ2-7,TRBV4-1,14,few,CASSQDLAYYEQYF,TGCGCCAGCAGCCAAGACCTAGCCTACTACGAGCAGTACTTC
.,TRBJ1-1,TRBV20-1,11,many,CSGWRITEAFF,TGCAGTGGCTGGCGGATCACTGAAGCTTTCTTT
TRBD1,TRBJ2-7,TRBV29-1,13,few,CSVRDRRSHEQYF,TGCAGCGTTCGGGACAGGCGTTCCCACGAGCAGTACTTT
TRBD2,TRBJ2-3,TRBV5-4,16,many,CASSLELAGFADTQYF,TGTGCCAGCAGCTTGGAACTAGCGGGATTCGCAGATACGCAGTATTTT
.,TRBJ2-1,TRBV7-2,12,few,CASSWGAGEQFF,TGTGCCAGCAGCTGGGGGGCCGGTGAGCAGTTCTTC
TRBD2,TRBJ2-5,TRBV2,17,medium-sized,CASTIPGLAGEEETQYF,TGTGCCAGCACGATACCGGGACTAGCGGGAGAAGAGGAGACCCAGTACTTC
.,TRBJ2-3,TRBV18,14,many,CASSPQFGVDTQYF,TGTGCCAGCTCACCACAATTCGGGGTAGATACGCAGTATTTT
TRBD2,TRBJ2-2,TRBV24-1,17,medium-sized,CATSDKTSGSRAGELFF,TGTGCCACCAGTGACAAGACTAGCGGGAGCAGGGCCGGGGAGCTGTTTTTT
.,TRBJ1-2,TRBV20-1,12,.,CSARFGSSGYSF,TGCAGTGCTAGGTTCGGGTCATCTGGCTACTCCTTC
.,TRBJ2-3,TRBV5-4,16,.,CASSPTQGTGTYTQYF,TGTGCCAGCAGCCCTACCCAAGGTACTGGCACATATACGCAGTATTTT
.,TRBJ1-4,TRBV2,13,.,CASSAGVEEKLFF,TGTGCCAGCAGTGCGGGGGTAGAGGAAAAACTGTTTTTT
TRBD2,TRBJ2-2,TRBV10-1,17,many,CASSESGTSGFTGELFF,TGCGCCAGCAGTGAGTCGGGGACTAGCGGGTTCACCGGGGAGCTGTTTTTT
.,TRBJ1-6,TRBV20-1,15,.,CSASPPGNGNSPLHF,TGCAGTGCTAGTCCCCCAGGGAACGGTAATTCACCCCTCCACTTT
.,TRBJ2-2,TRBV20-1,15,many,CSARRARSPAGELFF,TGCAGTGCTAGACGGGCCCGGAGTCCCGCCGGGGAGCTGTTTTTT
TRBD1,TRBJ1-1,TRBV2,16,once,CASSEQGDVISTEAFF,TGTGCCAGCAGTGAACAGGGGGATGTTATAAGTACTGAAGCTTTCTTT
TRBD1,TRBJ2-2,TRBV19,15,medium-sized,CASSPGQGGVGELFF,TGTGCCAGTAGCCCGGGACAGGGGGGAGTCGGGGAGCTGTTTTTT
TRBD1,TRBJ2-1,TRBV5-1,17,many,CASSFGRTGSSYNEQFF,TGCGCCAGCAGTTTCGGACGGACAGGGAGCTCCTACAATGAGCAGTTCTTC
TRBD2,TRBJ2-7,TRBV2,15,few,CASSESSSGIGEQYF,TGTGCCAGCAGTGAAAGTTCTAGCGGGATCGGCGAGCAGTACTTC
.,TRBJ2-3,TRBV20-1,17,many,CSASDPLGGVGTDTQYF,TGCAGTGCTAGCGACCCACTTGGAGGGGTGGGCACAGATACGCAGTATTTT
.,TRBJ1-1,TRBV4-1,15,many,CASSQLGRSNTEAFF,TGCGCCAGCAGCCAACTGGGACGGTCGAACACTGAAGCTTTCTTT
.,TRBJ2-3,TRBV6-1,16,many,CASSEARDGNADTQYF,TGTGCCAGCAGTGAAGCGCGGGACGGTAACGCAGATACGCAGTATTTT
TRBD2,TRBJ2-7,TRBV6-5,16,many,CASSYSWTSVDYEQYF,TGTGCCAGCAGTTACTCCTGGACTAGCGTGGACTACGAGCAGTACTTC